This TCR beta chain is from a study of T cells after yellow fever vaccination. The table lists this clonotype with a few counts. Researchers made TCR cDNA using 5'RACE template switching, and this step added a universal primer site and UMIs. One entry per CDR3 protein results from TCRdb running MiXCR on the 5' RACE reads. The sample yields 500,000 to 700,000 distinct CDR3 sequences, less than 20% seen once. The CDR3 contains 15 residues. The germline V gene encodes CDR1 SEHNR and CDR2 FQNEAQ (reference sequence). V lost 8 bases to trimming and J lost 4 bases; unmatched junction nucleotides: 9. The receptor was isolated from a man younger than 40 who received the YFV17D yellow fever vaccine. V and J are TRBV7-9 and TRBJ2-2, with TRBD2 matching 8 bases. Sequenced material: PBMCs, taken 15 days after the yellow fever booster vaccination. The CDR3 region is CASGPPSGFTGELFF. In DNA form, the CDR3 reads TGTGCCAGCGGACCTCCTAGCGGGTTCACCGGGGAGCTGTTTTTT.